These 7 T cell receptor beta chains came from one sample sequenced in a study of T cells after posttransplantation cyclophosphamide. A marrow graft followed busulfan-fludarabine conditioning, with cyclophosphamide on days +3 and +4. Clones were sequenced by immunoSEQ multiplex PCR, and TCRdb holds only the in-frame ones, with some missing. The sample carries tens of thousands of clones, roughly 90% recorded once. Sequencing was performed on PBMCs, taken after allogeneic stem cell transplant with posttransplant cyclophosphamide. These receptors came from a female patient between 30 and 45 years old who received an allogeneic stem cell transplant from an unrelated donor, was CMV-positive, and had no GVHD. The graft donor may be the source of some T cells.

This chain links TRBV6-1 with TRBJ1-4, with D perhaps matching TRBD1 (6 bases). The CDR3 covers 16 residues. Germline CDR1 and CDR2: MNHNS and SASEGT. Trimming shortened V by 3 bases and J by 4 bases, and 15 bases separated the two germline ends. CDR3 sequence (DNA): TGTGCCAGCAGTGATTACGGGACATCTAATAATGAAAAACTGTTTTTT. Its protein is CASSDYGTSNNEKLFF.

CDR3 DNA: TGTGCCAGCAATTTTGGGGCTGGTGGGGCCAACGTCCTGACTTTC. This translates into CASNFGAGGANVLTF. The rearrangement uses TRBV28 and TRBJ2-6; a weak D match, TRBD1 (5 bases). CDR1 is MDHEN and CDR2 is SYDVKM in the germline V gene. Trimming cost V 7 bases and J 3 bases, with 13 bases left between them. The CDR3 has 15 residues.

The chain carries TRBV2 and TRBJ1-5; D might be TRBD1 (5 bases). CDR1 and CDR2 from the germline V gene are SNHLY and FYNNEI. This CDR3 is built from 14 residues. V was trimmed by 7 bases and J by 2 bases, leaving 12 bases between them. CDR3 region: CASTEQGGNQPQHF. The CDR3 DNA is TGTGCCAGCACGGAGCAGGGCGGCAATCAGCCCCAGCATTTT.

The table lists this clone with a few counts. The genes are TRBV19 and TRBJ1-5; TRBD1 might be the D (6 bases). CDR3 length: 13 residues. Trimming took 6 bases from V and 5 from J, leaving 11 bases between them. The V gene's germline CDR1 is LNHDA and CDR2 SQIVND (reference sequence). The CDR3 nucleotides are TGTGCCAGTAGCACAGGGTTCCATCAGCCCCAGCATTTT. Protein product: CASSTGFHQPQHF.

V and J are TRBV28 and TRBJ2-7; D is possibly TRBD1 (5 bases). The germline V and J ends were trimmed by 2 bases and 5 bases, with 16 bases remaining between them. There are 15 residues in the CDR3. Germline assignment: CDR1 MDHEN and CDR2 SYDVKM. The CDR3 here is CASSLQVRGTDEQYF. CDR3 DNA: TGTGCCAGCAGTTTACAAGTAAGGGGAACAGACGAGCAGTACTTC.

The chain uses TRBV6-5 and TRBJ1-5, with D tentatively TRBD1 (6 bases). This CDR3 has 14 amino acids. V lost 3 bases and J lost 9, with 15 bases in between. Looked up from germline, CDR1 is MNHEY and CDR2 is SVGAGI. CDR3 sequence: CASSYLGGAGPQHF. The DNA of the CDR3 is TGTGCCAGCAGTTATTTAGGGGGTGCGGGGCCCCAGCATTTT.

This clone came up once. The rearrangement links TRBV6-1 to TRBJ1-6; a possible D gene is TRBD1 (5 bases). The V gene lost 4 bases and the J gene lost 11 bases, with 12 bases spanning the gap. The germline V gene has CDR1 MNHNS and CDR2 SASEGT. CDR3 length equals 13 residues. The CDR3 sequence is CASSVGGWAPLHF. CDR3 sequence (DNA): TGTGCCAGCAGTGTCGGGGGATGGGCACCCCTCCACTTT.